This T cell receptor beta chain was found in a study of radiation and T cells in renal cell carcinoma. Some clones are missing from TCRdb's copy, which holds only in-frame ones; the method was immunoSEQ multiplex PCR. Here the sample spans approximately 110,000 clones, around 83% being singletons. As to time point: baseline pretreatment blood. Sample treatment: 15 Gy SBRT to primary tumor, nephrectomy 4 weeks later. The source was blood, collected from a patient whose treatment included radiotherapy and nephrectomy. This sequence was found in a woman aged 60 to 75 with renal cell carcinoma.

The DNA for the CDR3 is TGCGCCAGCAGCTCCCTTAGGACAGGGACTGAAGCTTTCTTT. Amino acids: CASSSLRTGTEAFF. The chain joins TRBV5-1 to TRBJ1-1; 8 nucleotides line up with TRBD1. Germline-derived CDR1 and CDR2 are SGHRS and YFSETQ. This CDR3 has 14 amino acids. V lost 3 bases, J lost 5 bases, and 6 bases stayed unmatched.